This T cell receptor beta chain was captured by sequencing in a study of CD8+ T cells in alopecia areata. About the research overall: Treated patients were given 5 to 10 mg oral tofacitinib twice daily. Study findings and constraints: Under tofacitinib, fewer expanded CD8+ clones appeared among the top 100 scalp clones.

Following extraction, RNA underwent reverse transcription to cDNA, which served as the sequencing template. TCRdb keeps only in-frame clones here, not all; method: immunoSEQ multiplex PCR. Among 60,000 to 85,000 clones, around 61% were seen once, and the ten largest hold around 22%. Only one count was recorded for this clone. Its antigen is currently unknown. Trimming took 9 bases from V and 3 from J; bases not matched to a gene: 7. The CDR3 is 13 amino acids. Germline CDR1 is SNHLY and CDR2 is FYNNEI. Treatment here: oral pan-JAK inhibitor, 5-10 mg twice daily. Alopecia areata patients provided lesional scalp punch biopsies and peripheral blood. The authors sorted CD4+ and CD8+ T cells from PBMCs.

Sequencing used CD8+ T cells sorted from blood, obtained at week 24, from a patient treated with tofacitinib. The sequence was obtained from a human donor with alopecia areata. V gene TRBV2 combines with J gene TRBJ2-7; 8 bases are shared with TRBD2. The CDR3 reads CASYGTRNYEQYF. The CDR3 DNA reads TGTGCCAGTTACGGGACTAGGAACTACGAGCAGTACTTC.